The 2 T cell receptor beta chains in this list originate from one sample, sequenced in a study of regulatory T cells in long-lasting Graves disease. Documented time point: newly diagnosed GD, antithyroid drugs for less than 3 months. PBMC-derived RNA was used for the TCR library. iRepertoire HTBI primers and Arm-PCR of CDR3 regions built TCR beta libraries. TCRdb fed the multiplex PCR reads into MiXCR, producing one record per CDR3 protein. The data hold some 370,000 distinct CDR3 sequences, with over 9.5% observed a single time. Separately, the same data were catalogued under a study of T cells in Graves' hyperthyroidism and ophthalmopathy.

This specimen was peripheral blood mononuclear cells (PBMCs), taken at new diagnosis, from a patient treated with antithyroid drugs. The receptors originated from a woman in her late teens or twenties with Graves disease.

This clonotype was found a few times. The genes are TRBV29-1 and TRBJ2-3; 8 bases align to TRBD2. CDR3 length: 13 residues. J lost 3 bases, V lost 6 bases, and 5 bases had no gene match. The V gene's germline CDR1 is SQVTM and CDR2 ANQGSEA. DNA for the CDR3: TGCAGCGTAGGGGGGACTAGGACAGATACGCAGTATTTT. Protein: CSVGGTRTDTQYF.

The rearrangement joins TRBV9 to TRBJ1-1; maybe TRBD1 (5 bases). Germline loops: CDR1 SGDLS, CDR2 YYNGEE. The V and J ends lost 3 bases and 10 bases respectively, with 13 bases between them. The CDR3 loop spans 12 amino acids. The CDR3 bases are TGTGCCAGCAGCGCTCAGACCGGGGGAGCTTTCTTT. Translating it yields CASSAQTGGAFF.